Below, 23 T cell receptor beta chains from the same sample are listed, as sequenced in a study of breast tumors, draining lymph nodes, adjacent tissues. Breast cancer patients provided tissue from their axillary draining lymph nodes. TCRdb independently ran MiXCR on the multiplex PCR reads; one entry per CDR3 protein. The repertoire holds about 200,000 distinct CDR3 sequences, with approximately 33% as singletons. The sequencing sample was made of axillary lymph node tissue. Source of these receptors: a female donor with breast cancer. Some clones in this sample may be carry-over from other donors' samples.

This clonotype has more than one count but fewer than ten. The V call is TRBV28, the J call TRBJ2-7; perhaps TRBD2 as D (6 bases). The V end was cut by 6 bases, the J end by 0 bases, with 18 bases between. The CDR3 is made up of 16 amino acids. Germline assignment: CDR1 MDHEN and CDR2 SYDVKM. CDR3 region: CASSSADYLYSYEQYF. CDR3 DNA sequence: TGTGCCAGCAGCTCTGCGGACTACCTGTACTCCTACGAGCAGTACTTC.

For this clonotype: As the CDR3 is not closed by the conserved phenylalanine or tryptophan, this likely results from a read error. The rearrangement links TRBV13 to TRBJ1-1, with no clear D. V lost 6 bases and J lost 4, with 18 bases in between. The length of the CDR3 is 15 residues. Germline CDR1 is PRHDT and CDR2 is FYEKMQ (reference sequence). The CDR3: CASSYGRARVTEAFL. The CDR3 DNA reads as TGTGCCAGCAGTTATGGTAGGGCGCGGGTCACTGAAGCTTTCTTG.

This clonotype was counted many times. This chain links TRBV2 with TRBJ1-5; 7 bases map to TRBD1. After removal of 5 bases from V and 4 bases from J, the junction contained 5 bases not matched to a gene. The CDR3 length is 14 residues. The V gene's germline CDR1 is SNHLY and CDR2 FYNNEI. The CDR3 is CASSRQGRNQPQHF. CDR3 DNA sequence: TGTGCCAGCAGTCGACAGGGACGGAATCAGCCCCAGCATTTT. The complete variable domain, with remaining parts taken from reference TRBV2 and TRBJ1-5, reads EPEVTQTPSHQVTQMGQEVILRCVPISNHLYFYWYRQILGQKVEFLVSFYNNEISEKSEIFDDQFSVERPDGSNFTLKIRSTKLEDSAMYFCASSRQGRNQPQHFGDGTRLSIL.

V gene TRBV6-5 combines with J gene TRBJ2-2; 14 nucleotides match TRBD2. J was trimmed by 4 bases and V by 5 bases; bases with no gene match: 9. Germline V gene sequence: CDR1 MNHEY, CDR2 SVGAGI. CDR3 length: 18 amino acids. The CDR3 DNA sequence: TGTGCCAGCAGTCCCAGGACTAGCGGGAGGCCCAGCACCGGGGAGCTGTTTTTT. Translated: CASSPRTSGRPSTGELFF.

This clonotype was seen only once. J is TRBJ2-5 and V is TRBV7-2; 12 bases align to TRBD2. Germline trimming cut 2 bases from V and 5 bases from J; bases unmatched to any gene: 12. From germline, CDR1 is SGHTA and CDR2 FQGNSA. There are 18 residues in the CDR3. As DNA, the CDR3 is TGTGCCAGCAGCTTACCCGAGGCTAGCGGGAGGGCCGGGGAGACCCAGTACTTC. Residues: CASSLPEASGRAGETQYF.

The V call is TRBV15, the J call TRBJ2-2; D is undetermined. There are 15 residues in the CDR3. The V end lost 1 base, the J end lost 2 bases, and 8 bases lay between the germline ends. CDR1 is LNHNV and CDR2 is YYDKDF in the germline V gene (reference sequence). The CDR3 DNA sequence: TGTGCCACCAGCAGAGGTTCAGCCAACACCGGGGAGCTGTTTTTT. Translation: CATSRGSANTGELFF.

This clonotype showed up just a few times. This clone may be a read error of a much larger clone one base away. V is TRBV7-9 and J is TRBJ1-2; D may be TRBD1 (5 bases). The CDR3 runs to 16 residues. CDR1 and CDR2 (germline): SEHNR, FQNEAQ (reference sequence). CDR3 bases: TGTGCCAGCAGCAGGTCGGACACCTTTACCAATTATGGCCACACCTTC. It yields the protein CASSRSDTFTNYGHTF.

The chain links TRBV2 to TRBJ2-1; D may correspond to TRBD1 or TRBD2 (7 bases each). The V end lost 3 bases, the J end lost 6 bases, and 18 bases lay between the germline ends. Germline assignment: CDR1 SNHLY and CDR2 FYNNEI. The CDR3 contains 16 residues. The DNA of the CDR3 is TGTGCCAGCAGTGAGAGGACAGGCGGGAGCATCAATGAGCAGTTCTTC. This gives the protein CASSERTGGSINEQFF.

Comment on this clonotype: Relative to the germline gene, one junction end is altered; a read error may explain this. The chain has TRBV2 and TRBJ1-6; D not certain. Germline V lookup: CDR1 SNHLY, CDR2 FYNNEI. The CDR3 sequence is 14 residues long. CDR3 protein: CASSEEGGNSPLHF. In DNA form, the CDR3 reads TGTGCCAGTAGTGAAGAGGGTGGCAATTCACCCCTCCACTTT. Full variable domain (outside the CDR3, taken from reference TRBV2 and TRBJ1-6): EPEVTQTPSHQVTQMGQEVILRCVPISNHLYFYWYRQILGQKVEFLVSFYNNEISEKSEIFDDQFSVERPDGSNFTLKIRSTKLEDSAMYFCASSEEGGNSPLHFGNGTRLTVT.

This clonotype was detected many times. The chain employs TRBV19 and TRBJ2-7; weak D call: TRBD2 (6 bases). V lost 9 bases and J lost 4, with 19 bases in between. This CDR3 region has 14 residues. CDR1 is LNHDA and CDR2 is SQIVND in the germline V gene (reference sequence). CDR3 protein: CASRGNRQPYEQYF. The DNA for the CDR3 is TGTGCCAGCCGGGGGAACAGACAGCCATACGAGCAGTACTTC.

This clonotype appeared many times. J is TRBJ1-5 and V is TRBV6-2 or TRBV6-3, with D perhaps matching TRBD1 (6 bases). Germline V CDR1 and CDR2: MNHEY, SVGEGT. Trimming pared 2 bases from V and 4 bases from J, leaving 9 bases between. The CDR3 contains 14 residues. Here the CDR3 DNA reads TGTGCCAGCAGTTACGTCGGGACAAATCAGCCCCAGCATTTT. It specifies CASSYVGTNQPQHF.

The gene calls are TRBV24-1 and TRBJ2-2, with 12 nucleotides matching TRBD2. V shed 1 base and J 6 bases; nucleotides not matched to a gene: 8. Germline CDR1 is KGHDR and CDR2 is SFDVKD. The CDR3 runs to 18 residues. DNA for the CDR3: TGTGCCACCAGTGATTTAACTAGCGGGGGGACTAGCTCCGGGGAGCTGTTTTTT. Its protein is CATSDLTSGGTSSGELFF.

This chain joins TRBV5-4 and TRBJ1-2, with D possibly TRBD1 on 5 matching bases. Trimming shortened V by 4 bases and J by 4 bases, and 17 bases separated the two germline ends. The CDR3 consists of 15 residues. In germline, CDR1 is SGHNT, CDR2 YYREEE (reference sequence). As DNA, the CDR3 is TGTGCCAGCAGCATGGGTTCTGGGGCTAGCTATGGCTACACCTTC. Translation gives CASSMGSGASYGYTF.

This clonotype was observed many times. The chain combines TRBV5-8 with TRBJ2-1; 10 bases are a match to TRBD2. Germline CDR1 and CDR2: SGHTS and YDEGEE. With V trimmed by 2 bases and J by 5 bases, 4 bases remained unmatched. The CDR3 covers 15 residues. As DNA, the CDR3 is TGTGCCAGCAGCTTCAGCGGGGGGGGAAACAATGAGCAGTTCTTC. Its translation: CASSFSGGGNNEQFF. Variable domain in full (rest from reference TRBV5-8 and TRBJ2-1): EAGVTQSPTHLIKTRGQQATLRCSPISGHTSVYWYQQALGLGLQFLLWYDEGEERNRGNFPPRFSGRQFPNYSSELNVNALELEDSALYLCASSFSGGGNNEQFFGPGTRLTVL.

In the case of this clonotype: A much larger clone differs by one base, so this may be a read error. The chain joins TRBV6-5 to TRBJ2-7, with D unresolved. The length of the CDR3 is 11 residues. CDR1 is MNHEY, CDR2 SVGAGI, per germline. This CDR3 is CASSKHYEQHF. As DNA, the CDR3 is TGTGCCAGCAGTAAACACTACGAGCAGCACTTC.

This clonotype showed up many times. The CDR3 loop is CSAAGTVWEGAQYF. CDR3 nucleotide sequence: TGCAGTGCTGCCGGGACAGTCTGGGAGGGAGCGCAGTACTTC. V and J are TRBV20-1 and TRBJ2-7; D tentatively reads TRBD1 or TRBD2 (7 bases each). The CDR3 is 14 amino acids. Germline assignment: CDR1 DFQATT and CDR2 SNEGSKA (reference sequence). V was clipped by 5 bases and J by 9 bases, with 23 bases between them.

This clonotype was recorded at least ten times. The CDR3 loop is CATSSPKDSSYEQYF. As DNA, the CDR3 is TGTGCCACCAGCAGTCCCAAGGACAGTTCCTACGAGCAGTACTTC. This chain connects TRBV15 to TRBJ2-7; TRBD1 is a possible D gene (6 bases). V lost 3 bases and J lost 1, with 13 bases in between. The CDR3 runs 15 residues. The germline V gene has CDR1 LNHNV and CDR2 YYDKDF (reference sequence).

This clonotype was found many times. The junction shows a germline mismatch at one end, possibly a read error. The chain combines TRBV7-9 with TRBJ2-3; tentatively, D is TRBD1 (5 bases). Germline V gene lookup returns CDR1 SEHNR and CDR2 FQNEAQ (reference sequence). The CDR3 spans 15 residues. This chain's CDR3 is CANSLTGGSTDTQYF. The CDR3 nucleotides are TGTGCCAACAGCTTAACAGGCGGAAGCACAGATACGCAGTATTTT.

The sample holds many counts of this clonotype. The chain recombines TRBV6-2 or TRBV6-3 with TRBJ2-7, with D possibly being TRBD2 (5 bases). The ends were cut back, 7 bases at V and 0 bases at J, with 13 bases in the middle. Germline loops: CDR1 MNHEY, CDR2 SVGEGT. CDR3 size: 14 residues. CDR3 in DNA: TGTGCCAGCAAAGGCGGAGGAAGCTCCTACGAGCAGTACTTC. Protein product: CASKGGGSSYEQYF.

This clonotype has ten or more counts. The chain has TRBV5-8 and TRBJ2-1; 7 nucleotides line up with TRBD1. The CDR3 spans 15 residues. CDR1 is SGHTS and CDR2 is YDEGEE in the germline V gene. The ends lost 2 bases at V and 7 bases at J; junction bases unmatched: 9. The CDR3 loop is CASSFQGDHTNEQFF. In DNA form, the CDR3 reads TGTGCCAGCAGCTTTCAGGGGGACCATACAAATGAGCAGTTCTTC.

This clonotype showed up many times. The gene calls are TRBV7-2 and TRBJ2-7; D is possibly TRBD1 (5 bases). The CDR3 runs 14 residues. V was clipped by 4 bases and J by 3 bases, with 13 bases between them. The germline gives CDR1 SGHTA, CDR2 FQGNSA. CDR3 sequence (DNA): TGTGCCAGCAGCTCCCAGGGTAGAAACTACGAGCAGTACTTC. Protein: CASSSQGRNYEQYF.

This clonotype was recorded at least ten times. The rearrangement joins TRBV4-3 to TRBJ1-3; 9 positions agree with TRBD1. The V and J ends lost 4 bases and 3 bases, in that order; junction bases with no gene match: 4. The CDR3 runs 15 residues. Germline CDR1 and CDR2: LGHNA and YSLEER. In DNA, the CDR3 is TGCGCCAGCAGCCCCCGACAGGGGGGTGGAAACACCATATATTTT. Translation: CASSPRQGGGNTIYF.

CDR3 loop: CSARDTNEKLFF. The CDR3 DNA reads TGCAGTGCTAGAGATACCAATGAAAAACTGTTTTTT. The V gene is TRBV20-1, the J gene TRBJ1-4; D is undetermined. The CDR3 covers 12 residues. The germline CDR1 and CDR2 sequences are DFQATT and SNEGSKA (reference sequence). V was trimmed by 0 bases and J by 5 bases, leaving 4 bases between them.